This T cell receptor (beta chain) emerged from a study of OX40 agonist ivuxolimab in advanced cancers. Study as a whole: Patients received ivuxolimab, an agonistic anti-OX40 (CD134) antibody.

Sequencing was performed with immunoSEQ multiplex PCR; in TCRdb, only in-frame clones are kept and a portion is missing. Seen here are 35,000 to 45,000 clones, 85% to 90% observed once, and the top ten hold just over 20%. This clone has more than one count but fewer than ten. The CDR3 covers 15 residues. The V end lost 5 bases, the J end lost 7 bases, and 17 bases lay between the germline ends. Germline V gene lookup returns CDR1 LNHNV and CDR2 YYDKDF (reference sequence). This clonotype was sampled from an adult with an advanced solid tumor such as melanoma, head and neck, liver or kidney cancer. This chain joins TRBV15 and TRBJ2-2; no firm D call. Sequences were derived from CD4+ or CD8+ T cells sorted from blood, sampled in a trial of the OX40 agonist ivuxolimab. CDR3 residues: CATSETLLGHGELFF. In DNA form, the CDR3 reads TGTGCCACCAGCGAGACTCTTCTTGGGCACGGGGAGCTGTTTTTT.